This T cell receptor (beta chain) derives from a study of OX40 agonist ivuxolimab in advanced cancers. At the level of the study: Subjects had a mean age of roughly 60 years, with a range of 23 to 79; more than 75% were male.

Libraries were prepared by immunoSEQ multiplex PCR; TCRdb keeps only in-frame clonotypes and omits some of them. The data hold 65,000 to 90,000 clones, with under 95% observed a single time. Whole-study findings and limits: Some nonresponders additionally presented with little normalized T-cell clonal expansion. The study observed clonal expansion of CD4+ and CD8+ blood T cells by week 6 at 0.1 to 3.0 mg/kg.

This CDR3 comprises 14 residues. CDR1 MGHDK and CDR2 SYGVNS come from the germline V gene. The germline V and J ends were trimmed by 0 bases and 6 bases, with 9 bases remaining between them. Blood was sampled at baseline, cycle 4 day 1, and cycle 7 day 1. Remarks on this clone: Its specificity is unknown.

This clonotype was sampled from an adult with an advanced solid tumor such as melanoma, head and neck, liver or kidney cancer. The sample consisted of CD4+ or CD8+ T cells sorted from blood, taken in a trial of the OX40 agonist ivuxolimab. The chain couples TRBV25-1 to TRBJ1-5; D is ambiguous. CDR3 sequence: CASSEYSISQPQHF. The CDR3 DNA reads TGTGCCAGCAGTGAATATTCCATCAGTCAGCCCCAGCATTTT.